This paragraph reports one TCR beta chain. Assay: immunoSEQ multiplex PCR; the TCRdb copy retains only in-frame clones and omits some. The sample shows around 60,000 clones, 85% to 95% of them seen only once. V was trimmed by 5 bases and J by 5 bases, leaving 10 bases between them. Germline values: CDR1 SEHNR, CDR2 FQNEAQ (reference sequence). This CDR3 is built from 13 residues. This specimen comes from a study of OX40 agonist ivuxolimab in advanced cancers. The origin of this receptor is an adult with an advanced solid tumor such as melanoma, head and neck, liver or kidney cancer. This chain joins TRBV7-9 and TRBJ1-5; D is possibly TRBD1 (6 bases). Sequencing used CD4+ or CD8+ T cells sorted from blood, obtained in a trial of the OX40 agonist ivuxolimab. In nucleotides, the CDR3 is TGTGCCAGCAGCCCCGCAGGGGATCAGCCCCAGCATTTT. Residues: CASSPAGDQPQHF.